The 18 T cell receptor beta chains reported below all come from one sample, sequenced in a study of blood T cell repertoires in COVID-19. Libraries were prepared by immunoSEQ multiplex PCR; TCRdb keeps only in-frame clonotypes and omits some of them. The sample holds about 190,000 clones; more than 85% are singletons and the top ten take about 1.1%. The sequencing input was peripheral blood. These TCRs come from a man aged 25 to 40 with acute or convalescent COVID-19.

The gene calls are TRBV28 and TRBJ1-1; no clear D. The CDR3 is 14 residues long. The V end lost 4 bases, the J end lost 1 base, and 10 bases lay between the germline ends. Germline V lookup: CDR1 MDHEN, CDR2 SYDVKM. CDR3: CASSSHGGNTEAFF. The CDR3, as DNA: TGTGCCAGCAGTTCCCACGGCGGGAACACTGAAGCTTTCTTT.

The rearrangement joins TRBV19 to TRBJ1-6, with TRBD1 identical over 9 bases. The V and J ends lost 4 bases and 5 bases, in that order; junction bases with no gene match: 9. Germline CDR1 and CDR2: LNHDA and SQIVND (reference sequence). The length of the CDR3 is 17 residues. The CDR3 DNA sequence: TGTGCCAGTAGTACTTATACAGGGGGCGCCGATAATTCACCCCTCCACTTT. Residues: CASSTYTGGADNSPLHF.

The V gene is TRBV2, the J gene TRBJ1-5, with a possible D match to TRBD1 (6 bases). The CDR3 sequence is 15 residues long. Germline V gene data show CDR1 as SNHLY and CDR2 as FYNNEI. V lost 6 bases and J 1 base, leaving 13 bases between the germline ends. This chain's CDR3 is CASSREQGSNQPQHF. CDR3 nucleotide sequence: TGTGCCAGCAGCCGAGAACAGGGAAGCAATCAGCCCCAGCATTTT.

The chain carries TRBV27 and TRBJ1-2, with D possibly TRBD1 on 6 matching bases. The germline gives CDR1 MNHEY, CDR2 SMNVEV (reference sequence). V dropped 4 bases and J dropped 4 bases, with 13 bases sitting between them. The CDR3 has 14 residues. CDR3 protein: CASSSQGLGYGYTF. The CDR3 DNA is TGTGCCAGCAGTTCCCAGGGGCTTGGCTATGGCTACACCTTC.

This chain uses TRBV7-3 with TRBJ1-1; D ambiguous. The CDR3 totals 13 residues. V was clipped by 4 bases and J by 4 bases, with 10 bases between them. In germline, CDR1 is SGHTA, CDR2 FQGTGA. In DNA, the CDR3 is TGTGCCAGCAGCTCCGGGGTGGGCACTGAAGCTTTCTTT. As protein: CASSSGVGTEAFF.

This chain connects TRBV6-5 to TRBJ1-6; 8 bases are a match to TRBD1. Unmatched junction bases numbered 5, after V lost 7 bases and J lost 6 bases. The CDR3 extends over 14 amino acids. Germline-derived CDR1 and CDR2 are MNHEY and SVGAGI. The CDR3 bases are TGTGCCAGCATATCGGGACAGGCTAATTCACCCCTCCACTTT. Amino acids: CASISGQANSPLHF.

This chain joins TRBV10-3 and TRBJ2-5; weak D call: TRBD2 (6 bases). CDR3 length: 13 residues. V gave up 6 bases and J gave up 1 base, with 9 bases separating them. Per germline, CDR1 ENHRY and CDR2 SYGVKD. The CDR3 DNA follows: TGTGCCATCAGCGGGGGACGCCAAGAGACCCAGTACTTC. Translated, it gives CAISGGRQETQYF.

The rearrangement uses TRBV10-3 and TRBJ2-5, with 8 bases aligning to TRBD2. J gave up 4 bases and V 5 bases, and 3 bases lay outside the gene matches. Germline V gene sequence: CDR1 ENHRY, CDR2 SYGVKD. CDR3 length: 13 amino acids. The CDR3 DNA sequence: TGTGCCATCAGTAGCGGGGGTCGAGAGACCCAGTACTTC. Translation gives CAISSGGRETQYF.

J is TRBJ2-7 and V is TRBV6-6, with 15 bases that match TRBD2. CDR3 length: 16 residues. V lost 6 bases to trimming and J lost 3 bases; unmatched junction nucleotides: 6. The V gene's germline CDR1 is MNHNY and CDR2 SVGAGI (reference sequence). The CDR3 bases are TGTGCCAGCAGCCAAGGACTAGCGGGGGGGATCTACGAGCAGTACTTC. Translated, it gives CASSQGLAGGIYEQYF.

The chain has TRBV6-5 and TRBJ1-4, with D possibly matching TRBD1 (5 bases). CDR1 is MNHEY, CDR2 SVGAGI, per germline. The CDR3 runs to 15 residues. Deletions cut 0 bases from V and 8 bases from J, with 13 bases between. This CDR3 is CASSYSLTGPEKLFF. For the CDR3, the DNA is TGTGCCAGCAGTTACTCGTTAACAGGACCCGAAAAACTGTTTTTT.

The chain couples TRBV6-5 to TRBJ1-2; TRBD1 might be the D (6 bases). This CDR3 has 14 residues. V was cut by 6 bases and J by 5 bases, with 16 bases left in between. Germline CDR1 MNHEY, CDR2 SVGAGI. CDR3 nucleotide sequence: TGTGCCAGCAGGGGGGCCGGGCGTGCTTATGGCTACACCTTC. Translation: CASRGAGRAYGYTF.

The chain has TRBV5-1 and TRBJ2-1; 8 nucleotides match TRBD2. CDR3 length: 16 amino acids. Germline V gives CDR1 SGHRS, CDR2 YFSETQ. V lost 1 base to trimming and J lost 6 bases; unmatched junction nucleotides: 9. The CDR3 DNA sequence: TGCGCCAGCAGCTTGATAAGTAGCGGGGCTGGCAATGAGCAGTTCTTC. It translates to CASSLISSGAGNEQFF. The full variable domain, completed using reference TRBV5-1 and TRBJ2-1, is KAGVTQTPRYLIKTRGQQVTLSCSPISGHRSVSWYQQTPGQGLQFLFEYFSETQRNKGNFPGRFSGRQFSNSRSEMNVSTLELGDSALYLCASSLISSGAGNEQFFGPGTRLTVL.

This chain links TRBV5-5 with TRBJ1-2, with D uncertain. The V end was cut by 0 bases, the J end by 6 bases, with 18 bases between. The CDR3 sequence is 16 residues long. Germline V CDR1 and CDR2: SGHKS, YYEKEE (reference sequence). Here the CDR3 DNA reads TGTGCCAGCAGCTTGGCCGTGGCCAGGTCGGGGAATGGCTACACCTTC. Its protein product is CASSLAVARSGNGYTF. The variable domain in full, with the rest retrieved from reference TRBV5-5 and TRBJ1-2, is DAGVTQSPTHLIKTRGQQVTLRCSPISGHKSVSWYQQVLGQGPQFIFQYYEKEERGRGNFPDRFSARQFPNYSSELNVNALLLGDSALYLCASSLAVARSGNGYTFGSGTRLTVV.

The V and J genes are TRBV30 and TRBJ1-2, with a tentative D call TRBD1 (5 bases). V lost 5 bases, J lost 4 bases, and 14 bases lay in between. The CDR3 is 13 residues long. The germline V gene has CDR1 GTSNPN and CDR2 SVGIG (reference sequence). CDR3 sequence: CAWGAFISYGYTF. Written as DNA, the CDR3 is TGTGCCTGGGGGGCTTTTATTTCCTATGGCTACACCTTC.

This clone occurred a few times. The DNA for the CDR3 is TGTGCCACTGCACAGCAGAACACCGGGGAGCTGTTTTTT. This encodes CATAQQNTGELFF. J is TRBJ2-2 and V is TRBV3-1 (or the pseudogene TRBV3-2); D is ambiguous. The CDR3 runs to 13 residues. V was clipped by 10 bases and J by 1 base, with 10 bases between them. Germline CDR1 and CDR2: LGHDT and YNNKEL (reference sequence).

This chain's CDR3 is CASREDYGYTF. Written as DNA, the CDR3 is TGTGCCAGCAGGGAGGACTATGGCTACACCTTC. This chain uses TRBV4-2 with TRBJ1-2; no firm D call. Germline V CDR1 and CDR2: LGHNA, YNFKEQ. This CDR3 has 11 amino acids. Trimming cost V 6 bases and J 3 bases, with 5 bases left between them.

V usage is TRBV12-5 and J usage is TRBJ2-3; 10 positions match TRBD2. This CDR3 spans 16 amino acids. Losses at the gene ends were 3 bases for V and 5 bases for J; bases not matched to a gene: 8. Germline V gene lookup returns CDR1 LGHNT and CDR2 FRNRAP. CDR3 DNA sequence: TGTGCTAGTGGTTTAGGTCTAGCGGGGGCTAGAGATACGCAGTATTTT. It encodes CASGLGLAGARDTQYF. The variable domain in full, with the rest retrieved from reference TRBV12-5 and TRBJ2-3, is DARVTQTPRHKVTEMGQEVTMRCQPILGHNTVFWYRQTMMQGLELLAYFRNRAPLDDSGMPKDRFSAEMPDATLATLKIQPSEPRDSAVYFCASGLGLAGARDTQYFGPGTRLTVL.

The chain uses TRBV24-1 and TRBJ1-5, with D uncertain. V lost 4 bases and J 11 bases, leaving 14 bases between the germline ends. This CDR3 is built from 13 residues. CDR1 and CDR2 from the germline V gene are KGHDR and SFDVKD. The DNA for the CDR3 is TGTGCCACCAGTGACGGGCCTCGGGAGACCCAGCATTTT. Protein sequence: CATSDGPRETQHF.